The 17 T cell receptor beta chains listed next were all sequenced from one sample in a study of cytotoxic CD8 clonotypes in ibrutinib-treated CLL. Data came from immunoSEQ multiplex PCR; TCRdb stores just in-frame clones and leaves some out. The table includes around 330,000 clones, 67% detected once. The sample was PBMCs, taken after 36 months of ibrutinib treatment. The receptor source for this set is a human donor with chronic lymphocytic leukemia.

V is TRBV23-1 and J is TRBJ2-5; either TRBD1 or TRBD2 may supply D (5 bases each). TRBV23-1 is assigned to the ORF class and has an uncertain function. This CDR3 contains 13 residues. V was trimmed by 8 bases and J by 5 bases, leaving 15 bases between them. The CDR3 nucleotides read TGCGCCAGCCGGGACCACCTCAGGGAGACCCAGTACTTC. Translation gives CASRDHLRETQYF.

The V gene is TRBV7-9, the J gene TRBJ2-2, with a weak D call TRBD2 (6 bases). The CDR3 runs to 15 residues. Germline V gene lookup returns CDR1 SEHNR and CDR2 FQNEAQ (reference sequence). The V gene lost 4 bases and the J gene lost 7 bases, with 16 bases spanning the gap. The CDR3, as DNA: TGTGCCAGCAGCTACCCGGGACTCGGGGGCGGGGAGCTGTTTTTT. Its protein product is CASSYPGLGGGELFF.

The rearrangement joins TRBV5-1 to TRBJ2-5, with 9 bases matching TRBD2. CDR3 length: 16 residues. V trimming: 5 bases; J trimming: 2 bases; junction bases outside the gene matches: 10. CDR1 is SGHRS and CDR2 is YFSETQ in the germline V gene. The CDR3 region has the DNA TGCGCCAGCAGAATTGATGCGGGAGGGTTACAAGAGACCCAGTACTTC. It encodes CASRIDAGGLQETQYF.

The V and J genes are TRBV11-2 and TRBJ2-1, with TRBD2 as a possible D gene (5 bases). The V gene lost 5 bases and the J gene lost 3 bases, with 11 bases spanning the gap. The CDR3 has 14 amino acids. The germline V gene encodes CDR1 SGHAT and CDR2 FQNNGV. For the CDR3, the DNA is TGTGCCAGCAGCCCATTGGCGGGCTACAATGAGCAGTTCTTC. Its translation: CASSPLAGYNEQFF.

The V gene is TRBV27, the J gene TRBJ2-2, with 8 positions matching TRBD2. V shed 2 bases, J shed 6 bases, and the junction held 14 bases outside the gene matches. Germline V gene data show CDR1 as MNHEY and CDR2 as SMNVEV (reference sequence). The CDR3 runs to 18 residues. The CDR3 region is CASSLLRSGIDPPGELFF. In DNA form, the CDR3 reads TGTGCCAGCAGTTTACTTCGTAGCGGGATTGACCCCCCCGGGGAGCTGTTTTTT.

This chain's CDR3 is CASSLGRHLGLGEQYF. The CDR3 DNA reads as TGTGCCAGCAGCTTGGGGAGGCACCTTGGGTTGGGGGAGCAGTACTTC. The chain has TRBV5-6 and TRBJ2-7; D possibly corresponds to TRBD2 (5 bases). V lost 0 bases and J 7 bases, leaving 20 bases between the germline ends. Germline V gives CDR1 SGHDT, CDR2 YYEEEE. The CDR3 loop spans 16 amino acids.

This chain joins TRBV19 and TRBJ2-3; D is undetermined. Germline loops: CDR1 LNHDA, CDR2 SQIVND (reference sequence). CDR3 size: 16 residues. Between the trimmed V and J ends, which lost 5 bases and 2 bases, there was a span of 17 bases. As DNA, the CDR3 is TGTGCCAGTAGTCCCCCGTACAGTATAAACACAGATACGCAGTATTTT. Amino acid sequence: CASSPPYSINTDTQYF.

This clone was counted a few times. The V gene is TRBV5-1, the J gene TRBJ2-7; TRBD1 or TRBD2 may be the D gene (5 bases each). Germline CDR1 SGHRS, CDR2 YFSETQ. The CDR3 covers 15 residues. V was trimmed by 1 base and J by 0 bases, leaving 11 bases between them. This chain's CDR3 is CASSLLGPPSYEQYF. CDR3 nucleotide sequence: TGCGCCAGCAGCTTGTTGGGACCCCCCTCCTACGAGCAGTACTTC.

About this clone: Different DNA sequences within this sample yield the same CDR3. The CDR3 coding sequence is TGCAGCGTTGCCGGGAACTATGGCTACACCTTC. Encoded protein: CSVAGNYGYTF. The V and J genes are TRBV29-1 and TRBJ1-2, with unresolved D. Deletions cut 4 bases from V and 2 bases from J, with 5 bases between. Per the germline V gene, CDR1 is SQVTM and CDR2 is ANQGSEA. The CDR3 covers 11 residues.

This clone appeared a few times. The rearrangement links TRBV9 to TRBJ2-2; D is unresolved. Germline-derived CDR1 and CDR2 are SGDLS and YYNGEE. The V gene lost 0 bases and the J gene lost 3 bases, with 3 bases spanning the gap. This CDR3 is 13 amino acids long. The CDR3 DNA reads as TGTGCCAGCAGCGTAGATCACACCGGGGAGCTGTTTTTT. Its protein is CASSVDHTGELFF.

This chain joins TRBV19 and TRBJ2-6; tentative D call: TRBD2 (5 bases). Germline V CDR1 and CDR2: LNHDA, SQIVND (reference sequence). The germline V and J ends were trimmed by 0 bases and 0 bases, with 6 bases remaining between them. CDR3 length: 16 residues. Written as DNA, the CDR3 is TGTGCCAGTAGTATAGACGGGAACTCTGGGGCCAACGTCCTGACTTTC. Amino acid sequence: CASSIDGNSGANVLTF.

The rearrangement joins TRBV6-5 to TRBJ1-2; D gene ambiguous. Trimming took off 6 bases at V and 3 bases at J, with 11 bases between the two ends. Germline assignment: CDR1 MNHEY and CDR2 SVGAGI. This CDR3 comprises 13 residues. The CDR3 DNA sequence: TGTGCCAGCAGCCCAAACCCAGACTATGGCTACACCTTC. Amino acids: CASSPNPDYGYTF.

V is TRBV2 and J is TRBJ1-3, with D unresolved. The V end was cut by 1 base, the J end by 3 bases, with 13 bases between. CDR1 SNHLY and CDR2 FYNNEI come from the germline V gene. The CDR3 runs to 16 residues. CDR3 in DNA: TGTGCCAGCAGTGAAGGGTTAGGGTTGTTTGGAAACACCATATATTTT. Its protein is CASSEGLGLFGNTIYF.

V usage is TRBV6-1 and J usage is TRBJ1-5; D is possibly TRBD1 (6 bases). The CDR3 is 16 residues long. Germline V gene sequence: CDR1 MNHNS, CDR2 SASEGT. The V gene lost 4 bases and the J gene lost 2 bases, with 15 bases spanning the gap. The DNA of the CDR3 is TGTGCCAGCAGTGCATACGAGGGGGTGGGCAATCAGCCCCAGCATTTT. Translation gives CASSAYEGVGNQPQHF.

The CDR3 bases are TGTGCCAGCAGAGTAGCGGGGGGGCTGGAGACCCAGTACTTC. Translating gives CASRVAGGLETQYF. The chain carries TRBV7-9 and TRBJ2-5, with 11 bases fitting TRBD2. Germline lookup yields CDR1 SEHNR and CDR2 FQNEAQ (reference sequence). The J segment lost 5 bases and the V segment lost 6 bases, leaving 5 bases of the junction unmatched. The CDR3 runs to 14 residues. Together with reference TRBV7-9 and TRBJ2-5, the CDR3 gives the full variable domain: DTGVSQNPRHKITKRGQNVTFRCDPISEHNRLYWYRQTLGQGPEFLTYFQNEAQLEKSRLLSDRFSAERPKGSFSTLEIQRTEQGDSAMYLCASRVAGGLETQYFGPGTRLLVL.

The rearrangement joins TRBV11-3 to TRBJ2-7; D perhaps matches TRBD1 (5 bases). The CDR3 is 13 residues long. From germline, CDR1 is SGHNT and CDR2 YENEEA. Trimming stripped 0 bases from V and 3 bases from J, with 6 bases between. CDR3 nucleotide sequence: TGTGCCAGCAGCTTAGAAGGGGACTACGAGCAGTACTTC. Protein product: CASSLEGDYEQYF.

The CDR3 DNA sequence: TGTGCCAGCAGCTCCCGGGGCTATAACACTGAAGCTTTCTTT. Residues: CASSSRGYNTEAFF. This rearrangement joins TRBV9 to TRBJ1-1, with TRBD1 as a possible D gene (5 bases). Looked up from germline, CDR1 is SGDLS and CDR2 is YYNGEE. V lost 4 bases to trimming and J lost 2 bases, with 12 bases between them. The CDR3 contains 14 residues.